A selection of T cell receptor beta chains follows, all from one sample in a study of T cells in localized non-small cell lung cancer. Some clones are missing from TCRdb's copy, which holds only in-frame ones; the method was immunoSEQ multiplex PCR. The table records nearly 25,000 clones, approximately 86% of them present only once. The sequencing here drew on peripheral blood, taken before any cancer treatment. All receptors come from a male donor older than 55 with stage II squamous cell lung carcinoma. CDR3s include the opening cysteine and the closing phenylalanine or tryptophan. The D gene is left open where the match is weak. Clone sizes are given selectively: once, few, many, or a class where the clone is expanded.

clone_size: -; d_call: TRBD2; j_call: TRBJ2-1; v_call: TRBV25-1; cdr3_aa: CAFREDHSNEQFF; cdr3_nt: TGTGCGTTCCGGGAGGATCACTCCAATGAGCAGTTCTTC
clone_size: -; d_call: TRBD1; j_call: TRBJ1-2; v_call: TRBV7-2; cdr3_aa: CASSLYGSGQTNYGYTF; cdr3_nt: TGTGCCAGCAGCTTATATGGGTCGGGACAGACTAACTATGGCTACACCTTC
clone_size: once; d_call: TRBD1; j_call: TRBJ1-5; v_call: TRBV14; cdr3_aa: CASSLTGGNQPQHF; cdr3_nt: TGTGCCAGCAGCCTGACAGGGGGCAATCAGCCCCAGCATTTT
clone_size: few; d_call: -; j_call: TRBJ1-5; v_call: TRBV4-3; cdr3_aa: CAIPTPVPNQPQHF; cdr3_nt: TGCGCCATCCCGACACCAGTCCCTAATCAGCCCCAGCATTTT
clone_size: -; d_call: TRBD2; j_call: TRBJ2-3; v_call: TRBV6-1; cdr3_aa: CASSEWPNLAGASTDTQYF; cdr3_nt: TGTGCCAGCAGTGAATGGCCCAACCTAGCGGGGGCTAGCACAGATACGCAGTATTTT
clone_size: once; d_call: TRBD2; j_call: TRBJ2-1; v_call: TRBV7-3; cdr3_aa: CASSLRTRTQFF; cdr3_nt: TGTGCCAGCAGCTTAAGGACTAGAACGCAGTTCTTC
clone_size: -; d_call: -; j_call: TRBJ1-2; v_call: TRBV11-3; cdr3_aa: CASSPAGHPNYGYTF; cdr3_nt: TGTGCCAGCAGCCCAGCTGGACATCCAAACTATGGCTACACCTTC
clone_size: -; d_call: -; j_call: TRBJ1-2; v_call: TRBV14; cdr3_aa: CASSLTTGRVAGYTF; cdr3_nt: TGTGCCAGCAGCCTAACCACAGGGCGAGTTGCGGGCTACACCTTC
clone_size: -; d_call: -; j_call: TRBJ1-1; v_call: TRBV14; cdr3_aa: CASSPTGNTEAFF; cdr3_nt: TGTGCCAGCAGCCCAACGGGGAACACTGAAGCTTTCTTT
clone_size: -; d_call: -; j_call: TRBJ2-3; v_call: TRBV7-2; cdr3_aa: CASSLAGWGTDTQYF; cdr3_nt: TGTGCCAGCAGCTTAGCAGGTTGGGGCACAGATACGCAGTATTTT
clone_size: -; d_call: -; j_call: TRBJ2-7; v_call: TRBV27; cdr3_aa: CASSSISDTILSAYEQYF; cdr3_nt: TGTGCCAGCAGTTCGATATCAGACACCATACTATCGGCTTACGAGCAGTACTTC
clone_size: -; d_call: -; j_call: TRBJ2-7; v_call: TRBV7-8; cdr3_aa: CASSLSGTSSYEQYF; cdr3_nt: TGTGCCAGCAGCTTATCCGGGACATCCTCCTACGAGCAGTACTTC
clone_size: -; d_call: -; j_call: TRBJ1-2; v_call: TRBV28; cdr3_aa: CASSPPPANGYTF; cdr3_nt: TGTGCCAGCAGTCCACCCCCCGCTAATGGCTACACCTTC
clone_size: -; d_call: TRBD1; j_call: TRBJ1-6; v_call: TRBV28; cdr3_aa: CASSLAGTANSPLHF; cdr3_nt: TGTGCCAGCAGTTTAGCCGGGACAGCTAATTCACCCCTCCACTTT
clone_size: -; d_call: -; j_call: TRBJ1-1; v_call: TRBV6-1; cdr3_aa: CASSEASGFEAFF; cdr3_nt: TGTGCCAGCAGTGAAGCTTCCGGTTTTGAAGCTTTCTTT
clone_size: -; d_call: -; j_call: TRBJ1-2; v_call: TRBV2; cdr3_aa: CASSVDRQGYTF; cdr3_nt: TGTGCCAGCAGTGTTGACAGGCAAGGCTACACCTTC
clone_size: -; d_call: -; j_call: TRBJ1-1; v_call: TRBV5-6; cdr3_aa: CASSLPAIPEAFF; cdr3_nt: TGTGCCAGCAGCTTGCCCGCGATTCCTGAAGCTTTCTTT
clone_size: -; d_call: -; j_call: TRBJ2-2; v_call: TRBV4-2; cdr3_aa: CASSQVTGELFF; cdr3_nt: TGTGCCAGCAGCCAAGTCACCGGGGAGCTGTTTTTT
clone_size: -; d_call: -; j_call: TRBJ2-1; v_call: TRBV30; cdr3_aa: CAWTPGAGVYNEQFF; cdr3_nt: TGTGCCTGGACACCAGGGGCGGGAGTCTACAATGAGCAGTTCTTC
clone_size: -; d_call: -; j_call: TRBJ1-1; v_call: TRBV7-2; cdr3_aa: CASSLAGRVNTEAFF; cdr3_nt: TGTGCCAGCAGCTTAGCGGGTAGGGTGAACACTGAAGCTTTCTTT